This TCR beta chain was sequenced during a study of patients and donors after allogeneic stem cell transplantation. MiXCR, run by TCRdb on the RT-PCR reads, gives a single entry per CDR3 protein. The sample has approximately 430,000 distinct CDR3 sequences; 16% are singletons. The germline V and J ends were trimmed by 7 bases and 3 bases, with 7 bases remaining between them. The germline CDR1 and CDR2 sequences are LGHNT and FRNRAP. The CDR3 is made up of 11 amino acids. V and J are TRBV12-5 and TRBJ2-7, with D unclear. The receptor was isolated from a human donor who was either an allogeneic HSCT recipient or a stem cell or donor lymphocyte infusion donor (not recorded which). It is not recorded whose cells these are; they may come from a transplant donor. Specimen: blood, either unsorted or a sorted T cell fraction (not recorded which). The CDR3 spells CASADFYEQYF. CDR3 in DNA: TGTGCTAGTGCTGATTTCTACGAGCAGTACTTC.